This record covers a single T cell receptor beta chain. What it recognizes is unknown. The data originate from a study of cytomegalovirus exposure and HLA in healthy donors. Broader study findings: It was taken for granted in presence/absence analyses that sequencing depth across donors was roughly uniform.

The PCR had 60 Vbeta and 13 Jbeta primers. Data came from immunoSEQ multiplex PCR; TCRdb stores just in-frame clones and leaves some out. The profile shows 120,000 or so clones, 70% to 80% of them singletons. V trimming: 1 base; J trimming: 6 bases; junction bases outside the gene matches: 7. CDR3 length equals 15 residues. Germline CDR1 SGDLS, CDR2 YYNGEE. The chain has TRBV9 and TRBJ2-1, with 7 nucleotides matching TRBD1. The sample comprised PBMCs. The sequence came from a woman aged 50 to 60 in good health and CMV-seropositive. The CDR3 region has the DNA TGTGCCAGCAGCGTATCAGGGGGACCGACCAATGAGCAGTTCTTC. It translates to CASSVSGGPTNEQFF. The whole variable domain, filled in from reference TRBV9 and TRBJ2-1, reads DSGVTQTPKHLITATGQRVTLRCSPRSGDLSVYWYQQSLDQGLQFLIQYYNGEERAKGNILERFSAQQFPDLHSELNLSSLELGDSALYFCASSVSGGPTNEQFFGPGTRLTVL.